These 16 T cell receptor beta chains were sequenced from one sample in a study of cytomegalovirus exposure and HLA in healthy donors. The PCR contained 60 Vbeta and 13 Jbeta primers. Produced via immunoSEQ multiplex PCR; TCRdb's table is partial and in-frame only. This table lists 35,000 to 50,000 clones. The source material was PBMCs. The receptor source for this set is a young woman in good health and CMV-seropositive.

The chain links TRBV10-3 to TRBJ2-1; the match to TRBD2 covers 16 bases. The germline V gene has CDR1 ENHRY and CDR2 SYGVKD. J lost 4 bases, V lost 4 bases, and 10 bases had no gene match. This CDR3 is 19 amino acids long. CDR3 loop: CAISGQGTSGGAGYNEQFF. As DNA, the CDR3 is TGTGCCATCAGTGGACAAGGGACTAGCGGGGGGGCAGGTTACAATGAGCAGTTCTTC.

The V gene is TRBV7-6, the J gene TRBJ2-7; D perhaps matches TRBD2 (7 bases). V lost 5 bases, J lost 6 bases, and 20 bases lay in between. Germline V gives CDR1 SGHVS, CDR2 FNYEAQ. CDR3 length: 15 residues. The CDR3 nucleotides are TGTGCCAGCAGCCCGGCCGGGGGGCAGGGGTCCGAGCAGTACTTC. It is translated as CASSPAGGQGSEQYF.

The chain couples TRBV25-1 to TRBJ1-2; D is undetermined. This CDR3 is 12 amino acids long. Germline loops: CDR1 MGHDK, CDR2 SYGVNS. V lost 5 bases and J 7 bases, leaving 11 bases between the germline ends. CDR3 nucleotide sequence: TGTGCCAGCAGTAATTGGGCCTTTGGCTACACCTTC. This sequence encodes CASSNWAFGYTF.

This chain links TRBV5-8 with TRBJ2-3; 9 bases are shared with TRBD2. The CDR3 runs to 17 residues. Germline loops: CDR1 SGHTS, CDR2 YDEGEE. Losses at the gene ends were 4 bases for V and 0 bases for J; bases not matched to a gene: 9. The CDR3 DNA follows: TGTGCCAGCAGCCGACCATCTAGCGGGACCAGCACAGATACGCAGTATTTT. It encodes CASSRPSSGTSTDTQYF.

The genes are TRBV5-4 and TRBJ2-5, with D unresolved. The germline CDR1 and CDR2 sequences are SGHNT and YYREEE (reference sequence). The CDR3 runs 15 residues. V was clipped by 0 bases and J by 5 bases, with 14 bases between them. The CDR3 bases are TGTGCCAGCAGCTTGGCCAAAACGACTCGGGAGACCCAGTACTTC. This sequence encodes CASSLAKTTRETQYF.

V gene TRBV9 combines with J gene TRBJ1-3, with D possibly being TRBD1 (6 bases). Germline CDR1 is SGDLS and CDR2 is YYNGEE. This CDR3 contains 17 residues. V was clipped by 3 bases and J by 2 bases, with 18 bases between them. CDR3 sequence (DNA): TGTGCCAGCAGCGCCGGACAGAGGGGAAAAGCTGGAAACACCATATATTTT. Its translation is CASSAGQRGKAGNTIYF.

The J gene is TRBJ2-3, the V gene TRBV7-9; 7 positions match TRBD2. The CDR3 sequence is 16 residues long. The J segment lost 2 bases and the V segment lost 4 bases, leaving 9 bases of the junction unmatched. Germline V CDR1 and CDR2: SEHNR, FQNEAQ (reference sequence). The CDR3 loop reads CASSSLSGGDTDTQYF. The DNA for the CDR3 is TGTGCCAGCAGCTCTTTATCTGGGGGGGACACAGATACGCAGTATTTT.

The rearrangement uses TRBV12-5 and TRBJ1-2; 7 nucleotides match TRBD1. Germline CDR1 reads LGHNT; CDR2 reads FRNRAP. The trim removed 5 bases at V and 1 base at J, leaving 22 bases unmatched. CDR3 size: 20 residues. CDR3 sequence reads: CASGPFSPGDSRHLNYGYTF. CDR3 coding DNA: TGTGCTAGTGGTCCATTTTCGCCGGGGGACAGTCGACACCTTAACTATGGCTACACCTTC. Looking up the rest from reference TRBV12-5 and TRBJ1-2 gives the full variable domain: DARVTQTPRHKVTEMGQEVTMRCQPILGHNTVFWYRQTMMQGLELLAYFRNRAPLDDSGMPKDRFSAEMPDATLATLKIQPSEPRDSAVYFCASGPFSPGDSRHLNYGYTFGSGTRLTVV.

This rearrangement joins TRBV7-7 to TRBJ2-5, with D perhaps TRBD1 (6 bases). Between the trimmed V and J ends, which lost 5 bases and 5 bases, there was a span of 12 bases. The CDR3 runs to 13 residues. Germline lookup yields CDR1 SSHAT and CDR2 FNYEAQ (reference sequence). In DNA form, the CDR3 reads TGTGCCAGCAGCCTGGACAGAGGCGAGACCCAGTACTTC. Translation: CASSLDRGETQYF.

J is TRBJ1-1 and V is TRBV27; D remains ambiguous. With 3 bases removed from V and 1 base from J, the gap between germline ends came to 6 bases. The CDR3 sequence is 13 residues long. Per the germline V gene, CDR1 is MNHEY and CDR2 is SMNVEV (reference sequence). CDR3 sequence: CASSFAGNTEAFF. The CDR3 region has the DNA TGTGCCAGCAGTTTCGCGGGGAACACTGAAGCTTTCTTT.

This chain links TRBV29-1 with TRBJ2-7; TRBD1 matches at 11 bases. The germline CDR1 and CDR2 sequences are SQVTM and ANQGSEA. The CDR3 has 15 residues. Losses at the gene ends were 3 bases for V and 3 bases for J; bases not matched to a gene: 7. CDR3 nucleotides: TGCAGCGTTGATGTGGACAGGGGGCCCCTCTACGAGCAGTACTTC. This gives the protein CSVDVDRGPLYEQYF.

The chain carries TRBV28 and TRBJ1-5; D unresolved. V lost 5 bases and J 6 bases, leaving 17 bases between the germline ends. The CDR3 runs 15 residues. The V gene's germline CDR1 is MDHEN and CDR2 SYDVKM. For the CDR3, the DNA is TGTGCCAGCAGTCTCGGGCAGCTACTAGGTCAGCCCCAGCATTTT. Its translation: CASSLGQLLGQPQHF.

The V and J genes are TRBV5-1 and TRBJ2-5, with 9 positions matching TRBD1. Germline lookup yields CDR1 SGHRS and CDR2 YFSETQ. The trim removed 5 bases at V and 0 bases at J, leaving 5 bases unmatched. The CDR3 is 15 amino acids. The CDR3 loop reads CASRPGQGYQETQYF. CDR3 nucleotides: TGCGCCAGCAGACCGGGACAGGGATACCAAGAGACCCAGTACTTC.

The gene calls are TRBV19 and TRBJ1-1, with D possibly matching TRBD1 (5 bases). V was pared by 5 bases and J by 11 bases, with 15 bases between. This CDR3 region has 12 residues. Germline CDR1 LNHDA, CDR2 SQIVND (reference sequence). CDR3 loop: CASSGSGSGAFF. The CDR3 coding sequence is TGTGCCAGTAGTGGTTCAGGGTCTGGGGCTTTCTTT.

This chain links TRBV5-1 with TRBJ2-2, with 7 bases fitting TRBD1. Trimming cost V 5 bases and J 1 base; bases outside gene matches: 5. The CDR3 runs to 15 residues. Germline CDR1 is SGHRS and CDR2 is YFSETQ. This CDR3 is CASRGTELNTGELFF. In DNA form, the CDR3 reads TGCGCCAGCAGAGGGACAGAACTGAACACCGGGGAGCTGTTTTTT.

The chain carries TRBV7-6 and TRBJ2-2; D may be TRBD1 (5 bases). The CDR3 runs to 14 residues. Germline CDR1 reads SGHVS; CDR2 reads FNYEAQ. V lost 2 bases, J lost 5 bases, and 9 bases lay in between. The CDR3 here is CASSLPGPTGELFF. The CDR3 DNA reads as TGTGCCAGCAGCTTACCAGGGCCAACCGGGGAGCTGTTTTTT.